This TCR beta chain originates from a study of blood T cell repertoires in COVID-19. The overall study: Collection of acute and convalescent COVID-19 samples took place in the United States, Italy and Spain. Sources were T cells, B-cell-depleted T cells, or PBMCs; the material itself was cDNA or gDNA.

The CDR3 has 13 residues. CDR1 is LNHNV and CDR2 is YYDKDF in the germline V gene (reference sequence). V lost 0 bases to trimming and J lost 8 bases, with 7 bases between them. Per the study methods: Amplification from reference gene primers served as the basis for estimated nucleated cell counts. Profiling relied on immunoSEQ multiplex PCR, and the TCRdb table lists in-frame clones only, not all of them. The DNA gave D and trimming, while V, J and clone size come from that table. This sample has about 130,000 clones, with around 83% found just once. V is TRBV15 and J is TRBJ1-4; a possible D gene is TRBD1 (5 bases). Sequencing input: peripheral blood. The sequence was obtained from a woman of 80 years or more with acute or convalescent COVID-19. CDR3 region: CATSRDNREKLFF. The CDR3 nucleotides are TGTGCCACCAGCAGAGATAACAGGGAAAAACTGTTTTTT.